This is a list of T cell receptor beta chains from one sample in a study of regulatory T cells in long-lasting Graves disease. A single record per CDR3 protein comes from TCRdb applying MiXCR to the multiplex PCR reads. The table shows more than 400,000 distinct CDR3 sequences, with around 15% occurring only once. These data are also associated with another study on T cells in Graves' hyperthyroidism and ophthalmopathy.

The sample consisted of peripheral blood mononuclear cells (PBMCs), taken at new diagnosis, from a patient treated with antithyroid drugs. All receptors come from a woman aged 25 to 39 with Graves disease. Each CDR3 is given with its conserved first and last residue. D genes are given only for firm matches. Not every row has a clone size; where given, it reads once, few, many or a size class.

D gene,V gene,J gene,clone size,CDR3 length,CDR3 protein,CDR3 DNA
-,TRBV6-2/TRBV6-3,TRBJ2-2,-,10,CASIKAGLFF,TGTGCCAGTATAAAGGCCGGGCTGTTTTTT
-,TRBV12-3/TRBV12-4,TRBJ2-3,many,14,CASSFRASTDTQYF,TGTGCCAGCAGTTTCCGTGCTAGCACAGATACGCAGTATTTT
TRBD1,TRBV27,TRBJ2-7,few,15,CASSFTGTGGYEQYF,TGTGCCAGCAGTTTTACCGGGACAGGGGGCTACGAGCAGTACTTC
TRBD1,TRBV20-1,TRBJ1-6,-,15,CSGRQGGSYNSPLHF,TGCAGTGGACGCCAGGGGGGATCCTATAATTCACCCCTCCACTTT
-,TRBV2,TRBJ1-5,few,19,CANSEALGRAAHSNQPQHF,TGTGCCAACAGTGAAGCGCTTGGTAGGGCAGCTCATAGCAATCAGCCCCAGCATTTT
TRBD1,TRBV7-2,TRBJ1-4,many,14,CASSGDRGEEKLFF,TGTGCCAGCAGCGGGGACAGGGGTGAAGAAAAACTGTTTTTT
-,TRBV30,TRBJ2-1,-,15,CAWSLDYLSYNEQFF,TGTGCCTGGAGCCTAGACTACCTCTCCTACAATGAGCAGTTCTTC
TRBD2,TRBV15,TRBJ2-1,many,16,CATSRLGLAGSDEQFF,TGTGCCACCAGCAGGTTAGGACTAGCGGGAAGTGATGAGCAGTTCTTC
-,TRBV28,TRBJ2-7,many,14,CASSLYPEPGEQYF,TGTGCCAGCAGTTTATACCCGGAACCGGGAGAGCAGTACTTC
-,TRBV29-1,TRBJ1-2,few,10,CHPGDGGYTF,TGCCACCCAGGGGACGGAGGCTACACCTTC
TRBD2,TRBV11-2,TRBJ2-1,-,19,CASSLIRSSGRAASNEQFF,TGTGCCAGCAGCTTAATTCGGTCTAGCGGGAGGGCCGCCTCCAATGAGCAGTTCTTC
TRBD1,TRBV29-1,TRBJ2-7,few,13,CSVEEGQEGEQYF,TGCAGCGTTGAAGAAGGACAGGAAGGAGAGCAGTACTTC
-,TRBV6-5,TRBJ2-1,many,12,CASSYMGIEQFF,TGTGCCAGCAGTTATATGGGAATTGAGCAGTTCTTC
-,TRBV27,TRBJ2-1,few,13,CASSLSLGAVQFF,TGTGCCAGCAGTTTATCGCTTGGGGCGGTGCAGTTCTTC
TRBD1,TRBV6-1,TRBJ1-2,many,15,CASIDPGQENYGYTF,TGTGCCAGCATTGACCCGGGACAGGAGAACTATGGCTACACCTTC
TRBD1,TRBV12-5,TRBJ2-1,many,15,CASGDTGGYYNEQFF,TGTGCTAGTGGTGACACAGGGGGCTACTACAATGAGCAGTTCTTC
-,TRBV20-1,TRBJ1-1,many,17,CSASLFQPTGRAGEAFF,TGCAGTGCTAGTCTTTTTCAACCGACCGGCAGAGCGGGTGAAGCTTTCTTT
TRBD2,TRBV5-1,TRBJ2-1,-,19,CASSLALAGGESSYNEQFF,TGCGCCAGCAGCTTGGCTCTAGCGGGAGGGGAAAGCTCCTACAATGAGCAGTTCTTC
-,TRBV7-8,TRBJ1-4,many,12,CASSLRGEELFF,TGTGCCAGCAGCTTAAGGGGCGAGGAACTGTTTTTT
TRBD2,TRBV2,TRBJ2-1,many,17,CASSDGGRANIYNEQFF,TGTGCCAGCAGTGACGGGGGGAGGGCCAATATCTACAATGAGCAGTTCTTC
-,TRBV20-1,TRBJ2-3,many,13,CSAREDATDTQYF,TGCAGTGCTAGAGAGGACGCGACAGATACGCAGTATTTT
-,TRBV5-4,TRBJ1-1,-,14,CASRGGHPNTEAFF,TGTGCCAGCAGGGGGGGACACCCGAACACTGAAGCTTTCTTT
-,TRBV7-2,TRBJ1-1,many,14,CASSSYRSASGTFF,TGTGCCAGCAGCTCCTATAGGTCGGCATCGGGGACTTTCTTT
-,TRBV3-1,TRBJ2-1,many,15,CASSQGFGGVDEQFF,TGTGCCAGCAGCCAAGGTTTTGGCGGGGTGGATGAGCAGTTCTTC
TRBD1,TRBV20-1,TRBJ1-6,-,17,CSAAPGQDSSYNSPLHF,TGCAGTGCTGCCCCGGGACAGGACAGCTCCTATAATTCACCCCTCCACTTT
-,TRBV10-3,TRBJ1-5,-,13,CAISDGPRRPQHF,TGTGCCATCAGTGATGGCCCGAGGCGGCCCCAGCATTTT
TRBD1,TRBV28,TRBJ1-2,many,14,CASSSTGVGYGYTF,TGTGCCAGCAGCTCTACAGGGGTGGGCTATGGCTACACCTTC
TRBD2,TRBV15,TRBJ2-7,few,15,CATSRDPGGGYEQYF,TGTGCCACCAGCAGAGATCCCGGGGGGGGCTACGAGCAGTACTTC
TRBD1,TRBV6-1,TRBJ2-7,-,14,CASSRDRVYYEQYF,TGTGCCAGCAGCCGGGACAGGGTTTACTACGAGCAGTACTTC
-,TRBV19,TRBJ2-5,many,11,CASKVGETQYF,TGCGCCAGCAAAGTGGGCGAGACCCAGTACTTC
-,TRBV4-1,TRBJ1-5,few,14,CASSQAGRGQPQHF,TGCGCCAGCAGCCAAGCGGGGAGGGGTCAGCCCCAGCATTTT
TRBD2,TRBV30,TRBJ2-4,many,14,CAWRVEGSGRAFSF,TGTGCCTGGAGGGTTGAGGGTAGCGGGAGGGCCTTTTCGTTC
-,TRBV7-8,TRBJ1-2,many,15,CASSYWGAENYGYTF,TGTGCCAGCAGCTACTGGGGGGCAGAGAACTATGGCTACACCTTC
-,TRBV7-9,TRBJ1-2,many,12,CASSLANYGYTF,TGTGCCAGCAGCTTAGCTAACTATGGCTACACCTTC
TRBD1,TRBV10-3,TRBJ1-4,-,15,CAISAGGPLNEKLFF,TGTGCCATCAGCGCAGGGGGTCCCCTAAATGAAAAACTGTTTTTT
-,TRBV7-6,TRBJ2-5,many,15,CASSKSQRFGETQYF,TGTGCCAGCAGCAAGTCACAGAGATTCGGGGAGACCCAGTACTTC
TRBD1,TRBV19,TRBJ2-1,few,14,CASSNPLTGSLRFF,TGTGCCAGTAGTAACCCCCTGACAGGGTCGCTCCGGTTCTTC
-,TRBV5-1,TRBJ2-5,few,15,CASSLGPLVQETQYF,TGCGCCAGCAGCTTGGGCCCCCTCGTTCAAGAGACCCAGTACTTC
TRBD2,TRBV25-1,TRBJ2-5,many,16,CASSELAGGSGETQYF,TGTGCCAGCAGTGAACTAGCGGGAGGGAGCGGAGAGACCCAGTACTTC
-,TRBV18,TRBJ1-3,-,17,CASSPLTGPSSGNTIYF,TGTGCCAGCTCACCACTGACGGGACCCAGCTCTGGAAACACCATATATTTT
-,TRBV7-6,TRBJ2-7,-,16,CASSLAASESSYEQYF,TGTGCCAGCAGCTTAGCGGCTAGCGAAAGCTCCTACGAGCAGTACTTC
TRBD1,TRBV5-1,TRBJ1-1,many,14,CASSASRGQTEAFF,TGCGCCAGCAGCGCTAGCAGGGGGCAGACTGAAGCTTTCTTT
TRBD1,TRBV28,TRBJ1-4,many,18,CASSLPGQGSSTNEKLFF,TGTGCCAGCAGTTTACCGGGACAGGGGTCTTCAACTAATGAAAAACTGTTTTTT
-,TRBV5-1,TRBJ2-3,many,13,CASSFGGPDTQYF,TGTGCCAGCAGCTTTGGAGGGCCGGATACGCAGTATTTT
TRBD2,TRBV13,TRBJ2-7,many,12,CASSLGAGGVSF,TGTGCCAGCAGCTTAGGAGCGGGAGGAGTGAGCTTC
TRBD2,TRBV13,TRBJ2-1,many,16,CASSLGLAGGTDEQFF,TGCGCCAGCAGCTTGGGACTAGCGGGTGGTACGGATGAGCAGTTCTTC
TRBD1,TRBV18,TRBJ1-1,few,12,CASSPDRVEAFF,TGTGCCAGCTCACCCGACAGGGTCGAAGCTTTCTTT
-,TRBV20-1,TRBJ2-3,few,14,CSARDPRLTDTQYF,TGCAGTGCTAGAGATCCCCGACTAACAGATACGCAGTATTTT
-,TRBV3-1,TRBJ2-3,many,16,CASSQGPSGSTDTQYF,TGTGCCAGCAGCCAAGGCCCGAGCGGGAGCACAGATACGCAGTATTTT
TRBD2,TRBV27,TRBJ2-1,many,15,CASSSKREGKNEQFF,TGTGCCAGCAGTTCAAAGCGGGAGGGAAAGAATGAGCAGTTCTTC
-,TRBV5-6,TRBJ2-4,few,12,CASLFPPDIQYF,TGTGCCAGCCTTTTTCCCCCGGACATTCAGTACTTC
-,TRBV12-3/TRBV12-4,TRBJ1-6,many,14,CASSFDRHNSPLHF,TGTGCCAGCAGTTTTGACAGGCATAATTCACCCCTCCACTTT
-,TRBV10-2,TRBJ2-3,many,16,CASSQEGGWNLDTQYF,TGCGCCAGCAGTCAGGAGGGTGGGTGGAACCTCGATACGCAGTATTTT
TRBD1,TRBV20-1,TRBJ1-6,few,14,CSARDRGSDSPLHF,TGCAGTGCTAGAGACAGGGGGAGCGATTCACCCCTCCACTTT
-,TRBV7-8,TRBJ2-5,many,15,CASSLEGGLQETQYF,TGTGCCAGCAGCTTGGAGGGGGGGCTACAAGAGACCCAGTACTTC
TRBD2,TRBV18,TRBJ2-5,many,14,CASGTSGSLQTQYF,TGTGCCAGCGGGACTAGCGGGAGCCTACAGACCCAGTACTTC
-,TRBV4-2,TRBJ2-1,-,17,CASSQDPPTTLDNEQFF,TGTGCCAGCAGCCAAGATCCCCCCACTACCCTCGACAATGAGCAGTTCTTC
-,TRBV7-9,TRBJ2-3,many,13,CASSLLVSDTQYF,TGTGCCAGCAGCTTATTAGTTTCAGATACGCAGTATTTT
TRBD1,TRBV9,TRBJ1-1,-,14,CVSSAGTVNTEAFF,TGTGTCAGCAGCGCAGGGACAGTGAACACTGAAGCTTTCTTT